Sequencing of this T cell receptor beta chain was carried out in a study of T cells after yellow fever vaccination. Study-level information: For low cell numbers, libraries were made with SMART-Seq v4 Ultra Low Input.

This clonotype occurred a few times. The antigen is unknown. TCRdb fed the 5' RACE reads into MiXCR, producing one record per CDR3 protein. The table lists around 600,000 distinct CDR3 sequences, 10% to 15% of them singletons, with 15% in the top ten. Trimming cost V 5 bases and J 12 bases, with 17 bases left between them. The CDR3 has 13 residues. Study-level results: After the booster, over 95% of CD4 and roughly nine tenths of CD8 primary-response clones were re-detected.

This clonotype was sampled from a man younger than 45 who received the YFV17D yellow fever vaccine. This chain connects TRBV12-3 or TRBV12-4 to TRBJ2-4, with D unclear. The sample here was PBMCs, taken on the day of the yellow fever booster vaccination. The DNA of the CDR3 is TGTGCCAGCAGTGCACAGCAGGTGGGAAGTCAGTACTTC. Amino acids: CASSAQQVGSQYF.